The rows below give T cell receptor beta chains drawn from one sample of a study of blood T cells in healthy people across ages. Each CDR3 protein gets one entry after TCRdb re-called the 5' RACE reads with MiXCR. The table lists hundreds of thousands of distinct CDR3 sequences, 20% to 25% of them singletons. In addition, the sample was reused for a study of T cells of mothers and their children.

The sequenced sample consisted of blood. The receptors here all came from a boy under 18 in good health. Each CDR3 is given with its conserved first and last residue. Clone sizes are given selectively: once, few, many, or a class where the clone is expanded.

V gene	J gene	clone size	CDR3 protein
TRBV2	TRBJ2-5	many	CASRGGLADYQETQYF
TRBV6-5	TRBJ1-4	-	CASSYLGLAATNEKLFF
TRBV12-3/TRBV12-4	TRBJ1-2	-	CASSLVGGSGGYTF
TRBV3-1	TRBJ2-3	-	CASSRPGLEIDTQYF
TRBV4-3	TRBJ1-1	-	CASSSSRVLNTEAFF
TRBV25-1	TRBJ1-1	-	CATAGTGNSPEAFF
TRBV7-3	TRBJ2-7	few	CASSLTGTGGYEQYF
TRBV7-8	TRBJ1-1	few	CASNNRILEAAFF
TRBV12-3/TRBV12-4	TRBJ2-5	few	CASSSLGQEETQYF
TRBV20-1	TRBJ2-7	few	CSADLGSSYEQYF
TRBV7-3	TRBJ2-5	-	CASSPEGSTETQYF
TRBV6-6	-	-	CASSPLLGTGLNEQFF
TRBV6-2/TRBV6-3	TRBJ1-2	few	CASSYSGTEFYGYTF
TRBV7-9	-	few	CASSPDYDEQFF
TRBV12-3/TRBV12-4	-	-	CASSGWDTHEQFF
TRBV4-1	TRBJ2-3	few	CASSQDPASTDTQYF
TRBV27	TRBJ1-2	few	CASRSFRGTYRTGCTF
TRBV29-1	-	few	CSGDQGGDEQFF
TRBV5-5	TRBJ2-3	-	CASSPPERQDTQYF
TRBV20-1	TRBJ1-3	few	CSASEESGNTIYF
TRBV5-1	TRBJ1-3	-	CASRTSRDSGNTIYF
TRBV12-3/TRBV12-4	TRBJ2-3	many	CASSPADGALDTQYF